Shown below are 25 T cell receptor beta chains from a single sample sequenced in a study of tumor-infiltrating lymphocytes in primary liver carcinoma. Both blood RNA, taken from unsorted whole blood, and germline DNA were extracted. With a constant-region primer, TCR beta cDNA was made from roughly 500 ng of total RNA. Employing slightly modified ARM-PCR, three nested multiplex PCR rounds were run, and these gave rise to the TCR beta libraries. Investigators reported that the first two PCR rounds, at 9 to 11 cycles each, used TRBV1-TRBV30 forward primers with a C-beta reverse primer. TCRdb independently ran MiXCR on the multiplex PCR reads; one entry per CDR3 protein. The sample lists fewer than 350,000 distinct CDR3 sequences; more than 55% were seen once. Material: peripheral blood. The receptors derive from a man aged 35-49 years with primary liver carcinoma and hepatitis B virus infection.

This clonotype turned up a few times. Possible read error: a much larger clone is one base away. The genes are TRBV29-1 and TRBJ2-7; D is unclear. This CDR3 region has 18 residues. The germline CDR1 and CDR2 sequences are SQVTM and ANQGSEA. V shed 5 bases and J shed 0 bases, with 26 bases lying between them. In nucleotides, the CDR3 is TGCAGCGTTCCGTCGAGGAAGTCTGGGCATCCAAACTCCTACGAGCAGTACTTC. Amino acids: CSVPSRKSGHPNSYEQYF.

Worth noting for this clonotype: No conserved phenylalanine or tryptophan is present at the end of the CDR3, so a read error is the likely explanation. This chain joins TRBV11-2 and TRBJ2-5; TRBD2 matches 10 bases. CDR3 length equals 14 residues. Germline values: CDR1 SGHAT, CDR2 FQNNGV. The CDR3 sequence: CSSSSSGGPGTQYL. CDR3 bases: TGTTCCAGCAGCTCTAGCGGGGGCCCAGGGACCCAGTACCTC.

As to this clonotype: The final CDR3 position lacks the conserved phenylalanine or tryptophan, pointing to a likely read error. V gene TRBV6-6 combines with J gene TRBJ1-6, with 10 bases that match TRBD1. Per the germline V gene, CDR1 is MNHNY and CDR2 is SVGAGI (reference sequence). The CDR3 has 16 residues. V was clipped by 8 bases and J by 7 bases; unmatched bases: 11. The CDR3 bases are TGTGCCAGCCGTCGGGCCCGACAGGGGGCGAATTCACCCCTCCACCTT. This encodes CASRRARQGANSPLHL.

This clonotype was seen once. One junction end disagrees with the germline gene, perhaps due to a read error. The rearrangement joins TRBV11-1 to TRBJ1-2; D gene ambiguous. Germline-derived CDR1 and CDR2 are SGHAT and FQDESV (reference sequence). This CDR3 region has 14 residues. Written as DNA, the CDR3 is TGTGCCAGCACCCCGTCCGAGTATAACAATGGTTACACCTTC. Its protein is CASTPSEYNNGYTF.

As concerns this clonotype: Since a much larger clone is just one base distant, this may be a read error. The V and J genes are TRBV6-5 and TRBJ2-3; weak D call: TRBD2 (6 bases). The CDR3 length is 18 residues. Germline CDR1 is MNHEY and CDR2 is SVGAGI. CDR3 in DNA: TGTGCCAGCAGTCCCGGGCTGCGGGAATCCATCAATCGAGATGCGCAGTATTTT. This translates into CASSPGLRESINRDAQYF.

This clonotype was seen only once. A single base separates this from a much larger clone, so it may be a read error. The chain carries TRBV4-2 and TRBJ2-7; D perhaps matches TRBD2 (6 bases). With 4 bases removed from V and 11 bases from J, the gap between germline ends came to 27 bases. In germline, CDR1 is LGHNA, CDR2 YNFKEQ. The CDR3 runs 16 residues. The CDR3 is CASSRGGTGEGSVEYF. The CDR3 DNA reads TGTGCCAGCAGCCGAGGAGGGACTGGTGAGGGGAGTGTAGAGTACTTC.

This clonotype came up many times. In DNA form, the CDR3 reads TGTGCCAGCAGCGCTTACCCCGGGACTGCATCCTACAATGAGCAGTTCTTC. This encodes CASSAYPGTASYNEQFF. The chain uses TRBV6-6 and TRBJ2-1, with D possibly being TRBD2 (6 bases). CDR1 is MNHNY, CDR2 SVGAGI, per germline (reference sequence). The CDR3 runs to 17 residues. V was clipped by 6 bases and J by 1 base, with 19 bases between them.

For the CDR3, the DNA is TGTGCCAGCAGCTTGGGACAGGGTCCCAATCAGTCACAGCATTTT. Protein product: CASSLGQGPNQSQHF. V gene TRBV11-2 combines with J gene TRBJ1-5; 9 bases agree with TRBD1. The CDR3 is made up of 15 amino acids. CDR1 SGHAT and CDR2 FQNNGV come from the germline V gene. The V segment lost 3 bases and the J segment 13 bases; nucleotides outside the gene matches: 13.

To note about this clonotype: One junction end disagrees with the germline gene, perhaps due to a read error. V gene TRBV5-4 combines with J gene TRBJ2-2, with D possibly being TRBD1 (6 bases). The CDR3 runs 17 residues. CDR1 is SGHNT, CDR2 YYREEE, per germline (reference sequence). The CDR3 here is CASGLGSGTSNTGELFF. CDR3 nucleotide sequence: TGTGCCAGCGGCTTGGGATCGGGGACATCGAACACCGGGGAGCTGTTTTTT. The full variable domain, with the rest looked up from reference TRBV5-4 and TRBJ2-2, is ETGVTQSPTHLIKTRGQQVTLRCSSQSGHNTVSWYQQALGQGPQFIFQYYREEENGRGNFPPRFSGLQFPNYSSELNVNALELDDSALYLCASGLGSGTSNTGELFFGEGSRLTVL.

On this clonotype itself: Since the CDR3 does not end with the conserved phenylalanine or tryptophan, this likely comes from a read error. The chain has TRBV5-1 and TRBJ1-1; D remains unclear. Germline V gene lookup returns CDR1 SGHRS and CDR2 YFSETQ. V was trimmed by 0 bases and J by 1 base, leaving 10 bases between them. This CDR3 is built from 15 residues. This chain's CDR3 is CASSLELGANTEAFY. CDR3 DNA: TGCGCCAGCAGCTTGGAACTGGGCGCGAACACTGAAGCTTTCTAT.

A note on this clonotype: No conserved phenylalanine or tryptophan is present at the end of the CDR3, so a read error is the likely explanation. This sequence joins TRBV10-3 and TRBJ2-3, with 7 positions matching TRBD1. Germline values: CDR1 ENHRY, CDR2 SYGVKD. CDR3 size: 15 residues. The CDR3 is CAISDREGITNTQYL. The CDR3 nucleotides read TGTGCCATTAGTGACAGGGAAGGGATCACAAATACGCAGTATCTT.

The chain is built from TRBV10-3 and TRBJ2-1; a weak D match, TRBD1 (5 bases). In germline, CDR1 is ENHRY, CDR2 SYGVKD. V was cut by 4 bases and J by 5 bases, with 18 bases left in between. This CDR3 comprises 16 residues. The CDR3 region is CAISGGGRNSHNEQFF. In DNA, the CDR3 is TGTGCCATCAGTGGGGGCGGTAGGAATTCCCACAATGAGCAGTTCTTC.

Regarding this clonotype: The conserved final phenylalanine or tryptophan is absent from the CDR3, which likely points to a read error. The CDR3 sequence: CASSYSGVVNYGYTL. CDR3 DNA: TGTGCCAGCAGTTACTCCGGGGTAGTCAACTATGGCTACACCTTA. The chain couples TRBV6-5 to TRBJ1-2; D unresolved. Germline V gene data show CDR1 as MNHEY and CDR2 as SVGAGI. This CDR3 spans 15 amino acids. V was shortened by 0 bases and J by 2 bases, with 10 bases between the two germline ends.

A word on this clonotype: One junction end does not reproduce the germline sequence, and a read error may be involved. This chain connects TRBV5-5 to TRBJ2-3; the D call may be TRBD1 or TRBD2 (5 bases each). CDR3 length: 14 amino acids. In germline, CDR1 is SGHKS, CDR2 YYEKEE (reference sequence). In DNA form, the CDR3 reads TGTACCAGCAGCTCCTGGGGGTCGACAGATACGCAGTATTTT. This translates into CTSSSWGSTDTQYF.

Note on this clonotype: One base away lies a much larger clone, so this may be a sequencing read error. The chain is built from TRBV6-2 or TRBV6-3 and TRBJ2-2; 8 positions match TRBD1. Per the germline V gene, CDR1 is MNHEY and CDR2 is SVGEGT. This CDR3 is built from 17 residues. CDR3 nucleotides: TGTGCCAGCTGTTACCGGGCAGGGGGCGCGAACACCGGGGAGCTGTTTTTT. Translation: CASCYRAGGANTGELFF.

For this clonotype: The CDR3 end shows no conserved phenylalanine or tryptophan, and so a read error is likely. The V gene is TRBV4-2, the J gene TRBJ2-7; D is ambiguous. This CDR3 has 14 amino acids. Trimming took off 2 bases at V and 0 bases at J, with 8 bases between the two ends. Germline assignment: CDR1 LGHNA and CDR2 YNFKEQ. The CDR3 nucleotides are TGTGCCAGCAGCCAAAATAGAGGCTCCTACGAGCAGTACCTC. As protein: CASSQNRGSYEQYL.

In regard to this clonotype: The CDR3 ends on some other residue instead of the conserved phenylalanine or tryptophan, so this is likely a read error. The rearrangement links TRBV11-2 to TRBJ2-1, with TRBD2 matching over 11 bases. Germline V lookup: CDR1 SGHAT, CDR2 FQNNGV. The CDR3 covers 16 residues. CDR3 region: CGSSLVTTSGKNEQFL. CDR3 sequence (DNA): TGTGGCAGCAGCTTAGTAACGACTAGCGGGAAGAATGAGCAGTTCTTA.

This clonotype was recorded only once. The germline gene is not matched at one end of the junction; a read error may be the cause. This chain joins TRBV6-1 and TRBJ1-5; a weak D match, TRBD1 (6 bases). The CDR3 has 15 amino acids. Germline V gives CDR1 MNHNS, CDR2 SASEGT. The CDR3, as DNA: TGTGCCAGAAGTGAAAGGGGGATAGCCCAGGGGTCCCAGCATTTT. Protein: CARSERGIAQGSQHF.

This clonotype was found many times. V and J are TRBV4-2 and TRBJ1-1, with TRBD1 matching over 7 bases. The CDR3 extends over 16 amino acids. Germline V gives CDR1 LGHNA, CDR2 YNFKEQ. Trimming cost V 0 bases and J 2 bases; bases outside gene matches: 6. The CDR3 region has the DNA TGTGCCAGCAGCCAAGAACCGGGACAGCCTAACACTGAAGCTTTCTTT. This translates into CASSQEPGQPNTEAFF.

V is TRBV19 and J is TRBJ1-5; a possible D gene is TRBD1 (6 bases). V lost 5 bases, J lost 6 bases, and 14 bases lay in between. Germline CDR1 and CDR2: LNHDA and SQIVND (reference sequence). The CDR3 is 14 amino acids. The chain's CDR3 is CASSLRGALQPQHF. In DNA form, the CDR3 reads TGTGCCAGTAGTTTAAGGGGGGCTCTTCAGCCCCAGCATTTT.

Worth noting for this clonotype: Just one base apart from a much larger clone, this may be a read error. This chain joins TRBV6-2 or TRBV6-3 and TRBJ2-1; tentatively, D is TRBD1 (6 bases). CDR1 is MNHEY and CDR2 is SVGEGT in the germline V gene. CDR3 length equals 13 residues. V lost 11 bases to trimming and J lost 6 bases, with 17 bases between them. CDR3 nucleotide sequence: TGTGCCGCACGGAGGCAGGGGTTCAATGAGCAGTTCTTC. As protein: CAARRQGFNEQFF.

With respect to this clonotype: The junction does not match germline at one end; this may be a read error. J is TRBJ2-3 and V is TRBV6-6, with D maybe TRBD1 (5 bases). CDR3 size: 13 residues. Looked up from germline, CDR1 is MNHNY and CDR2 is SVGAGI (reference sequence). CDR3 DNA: TGTGCCAGCAGGTACTCACAGGCAGATACGCAGTATTTT. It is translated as CASRYSQADTQYF.

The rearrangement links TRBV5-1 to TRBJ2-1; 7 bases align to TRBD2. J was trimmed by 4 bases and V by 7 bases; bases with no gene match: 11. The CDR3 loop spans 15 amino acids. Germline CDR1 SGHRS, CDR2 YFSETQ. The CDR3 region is CASRLTGGGYNEQFF. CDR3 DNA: TGCGCCAGCCGACTGACGGGAGGAGGTTACAATGAGCAGTTCTTC.

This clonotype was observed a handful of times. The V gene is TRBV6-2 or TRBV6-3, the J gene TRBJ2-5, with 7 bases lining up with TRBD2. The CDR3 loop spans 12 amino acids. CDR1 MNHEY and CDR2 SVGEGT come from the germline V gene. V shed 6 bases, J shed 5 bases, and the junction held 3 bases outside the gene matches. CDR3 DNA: TGTGCCAGCAGGTCCGGGGGGGAGACCCAGTACTTC. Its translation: CASRSGGETQYF.

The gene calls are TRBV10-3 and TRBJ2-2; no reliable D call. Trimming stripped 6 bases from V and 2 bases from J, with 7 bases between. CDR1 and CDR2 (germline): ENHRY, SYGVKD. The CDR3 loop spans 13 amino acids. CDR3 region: CAIRASNTGELFF. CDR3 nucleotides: TGTGCCATCAGAGCATCAAACACCGGGGAGCTGTTTTTT.